The text below deals with one T cell receptor (beta chain). Its antigen is unidentified. Data came from immunoSEQ multiplex PCR; TCRdb stores just in-frame clones and leaves some out. In the table there are some 13,000 clones, around 72% of which are singletons. The germline gives CDR1 LNHDA, CDR2 SQIVND (reference sequence). CDR3 length: 13 amino acids. V lost 3 bases and J 2 bases, leaving 7 bases between the germline ends. This entry is derived from a study of tumor-infiltrating lymphocytes in localized non-small cell lung cancer. Regarding the study as a whole: Different pieces of the same tissue were used for each assay.

The receptor was isolated from a human donor with non-small cell lung cancer. Material: uninvolved lung tissue not adjacent to the tumor. The chain recombines TRBV19 with TRBJ1-2; D not resolved. The CDR3 DNA is TGTGCCAGTAGTATGAGGCAGAACTATGGCTACACCTTC. Its protein is CASSMRQNYGYTF.